The 10 T cell receptor beta chains in this list originate from one sample, sequenced in a study of glioma-infiltrating T cells after dendritic cell vaccination. The method was immunoSEQ multiplex PCR; TCRdb's version includes in-frame clones alone and lacks a portion of them. Of roughly 87,000 clones in the sample, roughly four fifths were seen once. Noted time point: after dendritic cell vaccination, including at tumor progression/relapse. The sample in question was blood, obtained after dendritic cell vaccination. The receptors shown here come from a human donor with glioblastoma.

The chain couples TRBV7-8 to TRBJ2-7; perhaps TRBD2 as D (6 bases). This CDR3 comprises 13 residues. Trimming cost V 3 bases and J 7 bases, with 13 bases left between them. CDR1 is SGHVS, CDR2 FQNEAQ, per germline. The CDR3 DNA is TGTGCCAGCAGCTTGGGGGGAGATAGGGAGCAGTACTTC. It codes for CASSLGGDREQYF.

As concerns this clone: This sample also contains other DNA sequences that code for the same CDR3. The rearrangement links TRBV29-1 to TRBJ1-1, with D perhaps TRBD1 (5 bases). The CDR3 covers 14 residues. Germline V lookup: CDR1 SQVTM, CDR2 ANQGSEA. Trimming took off 6 bases at V and 3 bases at J, with 17 bases between the two ends. This CDR3 reads CSVSRQGFDTEAFF. The CDR3 coding sequence is TGCAGCGTAAGTCGGCAGGGATTTGACACTGAAGCTTTCTTT.

DNA of the CDR3: TGTGCCAGCAGCTCCGGACATTTGAACACTGAAGCTTTCTTT. Amino acids: CASSSGHLNTEAFF. J is TRBJ1-1 and V is TRBV7-8; maybe TRBD1 (5 bases). The CDR3 has 14 amino acids. V was pared by 4 bases and J by 0 bases, with 9 bases between. Germline CDR1 and CDR2: SGHVS and FQNEAQ.

The chain links TRBV18 to TRBJ1-1, with D tentatively TRBD1 (6 bases). The CDR3 totals 14 residues. Germline assignment: CDR1 KGHSH and CDR2 LQKENI. Deletions cut 3 bases from V and 5 bases from J, with 13 bases between. As DNA, the CDR3 is TGTGCCAGCTCACCGGGGCGGCAGGGGACTGAAGCTTTCTTT. This sequence encodes CASSPGRQGTEAFF.

The rearrangement joins TRBV5-1 to TRBJ2-7; TRBD2 is a possible D gene (5 bases). The CDR3 is 13 residues long. Trimming took off 4 bases at V and 6 bases at J, with 14 bases between the two ends. The germline gives CDR1 SGHRS, CDR2 YFSETQ. In nucleotides, the CDR3 is TGCGCCAGCAGCCCCGATCCCCGGGGCGAGCAGTACTTC. This sequence encodes CASSPDPRGEQYF.

The chain has TRBV7-2 and TRBJ1-3; 10 positions match TRBD1. This CDR3 is built from 13 residues. The J segment lost 11 bases and the V segment lost 5 bases, leaving 6 bases of the junction unmatched. CDR1 is SGHTA and CDR2 is FQGNSA in the germline V gene. The CDR3 bases are TGTGCCAGCAGCAAGGACAGGGGGAGATCCATATATTTT. Protein sequence: CASSKDRGRSIYF.

The chain couples TRBV19 to TRBJ1-2; maybe TRBD1 (6 bases). Trimming took off 3 bases at V and 6 bases at J, with 14 bases between the two ends. Germline CDR1 and CDR2: LNHDA and SQIVND (reference sequence). The CDR3 runs 14 residues. The CDR3 coding sequence is TGTGCCAGTAGTATCAACAGGGAACCCCATGGCTACACCTTC. This sequence encodes CASSINREPHGYTF.

J is TRBJ2-7 and V is TRBV2, with 7 bases identical to TRBD1. The CDR3 is 12 residues long. Germline loops: CDR1 SNHLY, CDR2 FYNNEI. With 10 bases clipped from V and 6 bases from J, the junction kept 9 bases outside the gene matches. In DNA, the CDR3 is TGTGCCACCCAAAACAGGGGCGTCGAGCAGTACTTC. It translates to CATQNRGVEQYF.

V and J are TRBV7-2 and TRBJ2-3; D unclear. The germline gives CDR1 SGHTA, CDR2 FQGNSA. The V end was cut by 1 base, the J end by 4 bases, with 9 bases between. CDR3 length: 14 amino acids. The CDR3 here is CASSLVGSSDTQYF. The CDR3 bases are TGTGCCAGCAGCTTAGTGGGCTCGTCAGATACGCAGTATTTT. The variable domain in full, completed from reference TRBV7-2 and TRBJ2-3, reads GAGVSQSPSNKVTEKGKDVELRCDPISGHTALYWYRQSLGQGLEFLIYFQGNSAPDKSGLPSDRFSAERTGGSVSTLTIQRTQQEDSAVYLCASSLVGSSDTQYFGPGTRLTVL.

The chain uses TRBV7-9 and TRBJ2-2; TRBD1 agrees at 7 bases. The CDR3 is 14 residues long. V lost 7 bases, J lost 4 bases, and 6 bases stayed unmatched. Germline loops: CDR1 SEHNR, CDR2 FQNEAQ (reference sequence). The CDR3 sequence is CASKTGISTGELFF. CDR3 nucleotides: TGTGCCAGCAAGACAGGGATTAGCACCGGGGAGCTGTTTTTT.